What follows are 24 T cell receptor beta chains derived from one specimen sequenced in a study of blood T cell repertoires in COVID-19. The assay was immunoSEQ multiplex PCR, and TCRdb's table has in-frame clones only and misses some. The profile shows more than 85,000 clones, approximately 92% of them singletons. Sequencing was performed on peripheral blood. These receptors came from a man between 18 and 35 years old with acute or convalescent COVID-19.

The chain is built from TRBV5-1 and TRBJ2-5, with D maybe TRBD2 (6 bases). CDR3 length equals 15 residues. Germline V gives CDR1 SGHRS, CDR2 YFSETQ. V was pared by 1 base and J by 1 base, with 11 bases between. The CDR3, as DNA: TGCGCCAGCAGCTTGTCACGGGAGCCCCAAGAGACCCAGTACTTC. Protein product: CASSLSREPQETQYF. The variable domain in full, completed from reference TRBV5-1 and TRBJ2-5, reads KAGVTQTPRYLIKTRGQQVTLSCSPISGHRSVSWYQQTPGQGLQFLFEYFSETQRNKGNFPGRFSGRQFSNSRSEMNVSTLELGDSALYLCASSLSREPQETQYFGPGTRLLVL.

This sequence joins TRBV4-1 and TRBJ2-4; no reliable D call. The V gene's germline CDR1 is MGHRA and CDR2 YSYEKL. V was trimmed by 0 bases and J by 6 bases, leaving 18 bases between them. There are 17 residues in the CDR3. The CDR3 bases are TGCGCCAGCAGCCAAGATCGTCGAGACGGAGTGAGAAACATTCAGTACTTC. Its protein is CASSQDRRDGVRNIQYF.

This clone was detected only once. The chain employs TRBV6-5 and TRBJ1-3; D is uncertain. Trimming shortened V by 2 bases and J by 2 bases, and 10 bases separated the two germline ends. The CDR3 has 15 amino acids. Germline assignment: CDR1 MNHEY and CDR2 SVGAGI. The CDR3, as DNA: TGTGCCAGCAGTTACGAGGGTGGAACTGGAAACACCATATATTTT. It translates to CASSYEGGTGNTIYF.

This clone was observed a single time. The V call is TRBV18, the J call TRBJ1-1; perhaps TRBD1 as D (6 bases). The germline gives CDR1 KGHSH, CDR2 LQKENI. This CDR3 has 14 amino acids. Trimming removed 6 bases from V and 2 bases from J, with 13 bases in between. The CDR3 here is CASSVTGLNTEAFF. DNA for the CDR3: TGTGCCAGCTCCGTGACAGGTTTAAACACTGAAGCTTTCTTT. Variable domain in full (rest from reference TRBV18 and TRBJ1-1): NAGVMQNPRHLVRRRGQEARLRCSPMKGHSHVYWYRQLPEEGLKFMVYLQKENIIDESGMPKERFSAEFPKEGPSILRIQQVVRGDSAAYFCASSVTGLNTEAFFGQGTRLTVV.

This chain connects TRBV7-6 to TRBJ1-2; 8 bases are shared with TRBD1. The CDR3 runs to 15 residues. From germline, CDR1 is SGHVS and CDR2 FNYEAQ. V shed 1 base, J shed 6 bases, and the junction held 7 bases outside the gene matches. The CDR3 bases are TGTGCCAGCAGCTTAGGTCAGGGGGCCCCCCATGGCTACACCTTC. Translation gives CASSLGQGAPHGYTF.

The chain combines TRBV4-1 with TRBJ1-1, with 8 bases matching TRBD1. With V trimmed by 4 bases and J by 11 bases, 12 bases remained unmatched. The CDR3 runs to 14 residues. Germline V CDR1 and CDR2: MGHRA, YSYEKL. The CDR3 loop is CASSPTGDRIEAFF. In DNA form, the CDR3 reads TGCGCCAGCAGCCCCACCGGGGACAGGATAGAGGCTTTCTTT.

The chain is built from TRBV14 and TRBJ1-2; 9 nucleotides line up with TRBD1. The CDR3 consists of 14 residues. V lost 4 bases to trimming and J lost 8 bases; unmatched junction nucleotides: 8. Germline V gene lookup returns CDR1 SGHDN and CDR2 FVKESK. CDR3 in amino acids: CASSLRDRVEGYTF. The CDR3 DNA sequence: TGTGCCAGCAGCCTTCGGGACAGGGTGGAAGGCTACACCTTC.

In nucleotides, the CDR3 is TGTGCCAGCAGCATTCGGCGGACAGGGGATGAGGTAGGGGAGCTGTTTTTT. Translation: CASSIRRTGDEVGELFF. The chain uses TRBV25-1 and TRBJ2-2; 9 nucleotides match TRBD1. The CDR3 has 17 residues. From germline, CDR1 is MGHDK and CDR2 SYGVNS. Trimming removed 6 bases from V and 8 bases from J; junction bases left unmatched: 16.

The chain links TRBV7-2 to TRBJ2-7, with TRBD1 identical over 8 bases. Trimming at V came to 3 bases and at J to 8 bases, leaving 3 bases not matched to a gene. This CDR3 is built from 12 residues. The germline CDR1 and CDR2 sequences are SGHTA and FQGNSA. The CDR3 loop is CASSFSGGKQYF. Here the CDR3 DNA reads TGTGCCAGCAGCTTCTCAGGGGGCAAGCAGTACTTC. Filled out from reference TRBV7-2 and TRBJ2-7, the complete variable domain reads GAGVSQSPSNKVTEKGKDVELRCDPISGHTALYWYRQSLGQGLEFLIYFQGNSAPDKSGLPSDRFSAERTGGSVSTLTIQRTQQEDSAVYLCASSFSGGKQYFGPGTRLTVT.

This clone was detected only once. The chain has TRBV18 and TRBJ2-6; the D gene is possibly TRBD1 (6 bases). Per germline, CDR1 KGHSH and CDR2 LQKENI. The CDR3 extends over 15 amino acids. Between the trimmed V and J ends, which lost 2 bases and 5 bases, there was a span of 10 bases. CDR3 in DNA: TGTGCCAGCTCACCATACCAGGGGAGGGCCAACGTCCTGACTTTC. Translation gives CASSPYQGRANVLTF.

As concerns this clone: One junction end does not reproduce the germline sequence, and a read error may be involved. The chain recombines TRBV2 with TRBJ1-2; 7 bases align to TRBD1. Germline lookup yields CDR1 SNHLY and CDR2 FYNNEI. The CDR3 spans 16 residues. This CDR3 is CASNELTGLSNYGYTF. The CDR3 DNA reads TGTGCCAGCAATGAACTGACAGGGTTAAGTAACTATGGCTACACCTTC.

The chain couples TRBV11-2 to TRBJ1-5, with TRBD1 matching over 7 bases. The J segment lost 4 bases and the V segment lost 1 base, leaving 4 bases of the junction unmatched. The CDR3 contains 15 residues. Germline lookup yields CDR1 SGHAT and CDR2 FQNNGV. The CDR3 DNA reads TGTGCCAGCAGCTTAGGGACAGGTAGAAATCAGCCCCAGCATTTT. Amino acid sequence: CASSLGTGRNQPQHF.

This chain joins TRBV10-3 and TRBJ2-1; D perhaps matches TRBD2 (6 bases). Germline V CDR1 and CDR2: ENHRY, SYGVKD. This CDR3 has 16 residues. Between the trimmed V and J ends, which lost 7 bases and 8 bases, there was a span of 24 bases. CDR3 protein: CAITPRGSNGSDEQFF. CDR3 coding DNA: TGTGCCATCACCCCTCGAGGGAGTAACGGGAGTGATGAGCAGTTCTTC.

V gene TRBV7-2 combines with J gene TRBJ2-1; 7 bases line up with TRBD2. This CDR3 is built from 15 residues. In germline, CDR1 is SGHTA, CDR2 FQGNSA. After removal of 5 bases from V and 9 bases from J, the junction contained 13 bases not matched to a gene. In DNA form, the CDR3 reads TGTGCCAGCAGCCAACGGAGCGGGACGGGGGGTGAGCAGTTCTTC. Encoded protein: CASSQRSGTGGEQFF.

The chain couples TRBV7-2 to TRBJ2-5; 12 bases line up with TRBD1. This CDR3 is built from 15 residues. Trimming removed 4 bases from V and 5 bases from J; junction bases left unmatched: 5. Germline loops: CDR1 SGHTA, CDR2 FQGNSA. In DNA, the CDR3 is TGTGCCAGCAGCTCTTGGGACAGGGGGCAGGAGACCCAGTACTTC. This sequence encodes CASSSWDRGQETQYF.

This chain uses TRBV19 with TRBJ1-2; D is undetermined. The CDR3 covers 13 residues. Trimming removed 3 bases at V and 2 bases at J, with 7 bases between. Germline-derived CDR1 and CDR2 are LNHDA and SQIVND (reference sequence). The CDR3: CASSIGKNYGYTF. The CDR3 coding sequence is TGTGCCAGTAGTATCGGGAAAAACTATGGCTACACCTTC.

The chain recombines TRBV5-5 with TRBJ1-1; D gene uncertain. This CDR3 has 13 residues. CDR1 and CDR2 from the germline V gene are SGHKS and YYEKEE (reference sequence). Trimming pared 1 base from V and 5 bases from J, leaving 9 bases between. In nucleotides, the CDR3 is TGTGCCAGCAGCTTGTATCGGGAAACTGAAGCTTTCTTT. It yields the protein CASSLYRETEAFF.

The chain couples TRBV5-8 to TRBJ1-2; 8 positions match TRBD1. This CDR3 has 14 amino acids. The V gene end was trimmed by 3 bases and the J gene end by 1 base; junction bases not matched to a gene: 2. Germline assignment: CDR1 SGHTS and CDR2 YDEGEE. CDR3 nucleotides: TGTGCCAGCAGCTGGACAGGGTTTAACTATGGCTACACCTTC. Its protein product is CASSWTGFNYGYTF.

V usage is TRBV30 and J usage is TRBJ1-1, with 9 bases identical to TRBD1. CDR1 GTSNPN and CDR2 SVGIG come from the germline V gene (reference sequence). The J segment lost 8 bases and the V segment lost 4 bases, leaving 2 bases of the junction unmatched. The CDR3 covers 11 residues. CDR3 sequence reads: CAWTGTGEAFF. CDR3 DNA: TGTGCCTGGACCGGGACAGGGGAAGCTTTCTTT.

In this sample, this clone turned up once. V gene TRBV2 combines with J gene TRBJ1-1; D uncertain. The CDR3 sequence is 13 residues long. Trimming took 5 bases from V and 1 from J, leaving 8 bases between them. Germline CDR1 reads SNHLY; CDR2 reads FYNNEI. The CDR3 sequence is CASSFTENTEAFF. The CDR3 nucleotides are TGTGCCAGCAGTTTTACAGAGAACACTGAAGCTTTCTTT.

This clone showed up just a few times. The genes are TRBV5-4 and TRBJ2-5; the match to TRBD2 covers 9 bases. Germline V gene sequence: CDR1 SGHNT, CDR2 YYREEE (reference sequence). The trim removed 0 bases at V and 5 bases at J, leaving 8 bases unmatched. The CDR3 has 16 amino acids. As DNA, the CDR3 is TGTGCCAGCAGCTTGGAGGTAGCGGGGGCCCGGGAGACCCAGTACTTC. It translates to CASSLEVAGARETQYF.

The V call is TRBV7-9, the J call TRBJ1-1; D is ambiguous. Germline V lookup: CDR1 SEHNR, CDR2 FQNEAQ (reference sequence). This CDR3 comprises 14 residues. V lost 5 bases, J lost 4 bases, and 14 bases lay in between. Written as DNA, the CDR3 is TGTGCCAGCAGCGCGACGATAGCTGGCACTGAAGCTTTCTTT. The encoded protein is CASSATIAGTEAFF.

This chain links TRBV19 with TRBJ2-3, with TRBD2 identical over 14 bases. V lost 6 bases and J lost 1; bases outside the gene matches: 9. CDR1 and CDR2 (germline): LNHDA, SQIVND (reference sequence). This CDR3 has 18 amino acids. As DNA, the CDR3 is TGTGCCAGTAGAGACGGACTAGCGGGGGGCCGAGGCACAGATACGCAGTATTTT. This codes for CASRDGLAGGRGTDTQYF. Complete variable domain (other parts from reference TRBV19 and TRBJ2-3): DGGITQSPKYLFRKEGQNVTLSCEQNLNHDAMYWYRQDPGQGLRLIYYSQIVNDFQKGDIAEGYSVSREKKESFPLTVTSAQKNPTAFYLCASRDGLAGGRGTDTQYFGPGTRLTVL.

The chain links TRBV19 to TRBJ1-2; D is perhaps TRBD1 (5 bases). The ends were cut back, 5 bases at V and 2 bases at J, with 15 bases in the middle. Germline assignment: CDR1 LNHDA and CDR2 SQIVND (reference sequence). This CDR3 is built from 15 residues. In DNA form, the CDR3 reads TGTGCCAGTAGTTGGCCCAGGGCGCTGAACTATGGCTACACCTTC. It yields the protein CASSWPRALNYGYTF.